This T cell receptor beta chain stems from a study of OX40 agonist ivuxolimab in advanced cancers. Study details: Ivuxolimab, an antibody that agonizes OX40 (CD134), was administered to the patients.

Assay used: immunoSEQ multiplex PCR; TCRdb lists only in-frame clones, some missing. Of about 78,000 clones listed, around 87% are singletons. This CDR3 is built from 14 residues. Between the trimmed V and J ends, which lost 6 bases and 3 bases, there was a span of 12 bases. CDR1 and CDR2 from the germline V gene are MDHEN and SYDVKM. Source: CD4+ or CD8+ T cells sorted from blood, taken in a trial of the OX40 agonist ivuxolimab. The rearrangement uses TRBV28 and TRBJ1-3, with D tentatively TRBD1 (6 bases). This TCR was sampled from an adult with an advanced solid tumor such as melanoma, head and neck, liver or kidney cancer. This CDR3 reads CASRRNRVGNTIYF. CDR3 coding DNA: TGTGCCAGCAGACGTAACAGGGTTGGAAACACCATATATTTT. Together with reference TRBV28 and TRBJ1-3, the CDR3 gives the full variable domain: DVKVTQSSRYLVKRTGEKVFLECVQDMDHENMFWYRQDPGLGLRLIYFSYDVKMKEKGDIPEGYSVSREKKERFSLILESASTNQTSMYLCASRRNRVGNTIYFGEGSWLTVV.